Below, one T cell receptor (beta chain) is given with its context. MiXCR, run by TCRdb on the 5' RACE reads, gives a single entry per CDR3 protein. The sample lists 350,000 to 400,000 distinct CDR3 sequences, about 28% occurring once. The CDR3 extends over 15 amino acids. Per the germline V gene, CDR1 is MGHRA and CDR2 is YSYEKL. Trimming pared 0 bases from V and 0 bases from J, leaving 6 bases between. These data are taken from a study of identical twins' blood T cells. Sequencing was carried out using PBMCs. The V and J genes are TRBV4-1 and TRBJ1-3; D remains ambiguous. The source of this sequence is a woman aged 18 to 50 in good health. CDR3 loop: CASSQDRSSGNTIYF. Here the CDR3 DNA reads TGCGCCAGCAGCCAAGACAGAAGCTCTGGAAACACCATATATTTT.